This is a list of T cell receptor beta chains from one sample in a study of T cells after posttransplantation cyclophosphamide. Assay used: immunoSEQ multiplex PCR; TCRdb lists only in-frame clones, some missing. The table has 15,000 to 20,000 clones, approximately 81% seen once. The specimen was PBMCs, collected after allogeneic stem cell transplant with calcineurin inhibitor and methotrexate. These receptors all come from a female patient aged 18 to 29 who received an allogeneic stem cell transplant from an unrelated donor, was CMV-positive, and had acute and chronic GVHD. Part of the T cell pool may stem from the graft donor. The CDR3 runs from the conserved cysteine through the conserved F or W. D genes are given only for firm matches. The size entry is marked missing in some rows and otherwise reads once, few, many or a size class.

d_call,j_call,v_call,clone_size,cdr3_aa,cdr3_nt
TRBD2,TRBJ2-3,TRBV4-2,.,CASSQVREGQDTQYF,TGTGCCAGCAGCCAAGTCCGGGAGGGCCAAGATACGCAGTATTTT
.,TRBJ2-5,TRBV7-9,few,CASSLGGLETQYF,TGTGCCAGCAGCTTAGGCGGACTAGAGACCCAGTACTTC
TRBD2,TRBJ2-7,TRBV19,few,CATRTSGRQEQYF,TGTGCCACCAGAACTAGCGGGAGACAGGAGCAGTACTTC
TRBD1,TRBJ1-4,TRBV2,.,CASSGGTGANEKLFF,TGTGCCAGCAGTGGTGGGACAGGGGCTAATGAAAAACTGTTTTTT
TRBD1,TRBJ2-3,TRBV19,.,CASSMSQGDTDTQYF,TGTGCCAGTAGTATGAGCCAGGGGGACACAGATACGCAGTATTTT
.,TRBJ1-1,TRBV5-1,.,CASSRRQRNTEAFF,TGCGCCAGCAGCCGCAGACAGAGGAACACTGAAGCTTTCTTT
TRBD1,TRBJ2-1,TRBV19,.,CASSMGTDSYNEQFF,TGTGCCAGTAGTATGGGGACAGATTCCTACAATGAGCAGTTCTTC
TRBD1,TRBJ2-7,TRBV14,once,CASSPRTGGSYEQYF,TGTGCCAGCAGCCCTCGGACAGGGGGTAGTTACGAGCAGTACTTC
.,TRBJ1-5,TRBV18,.,CASSPPNQPQHF,TGTGCCAGCTCACCCCCGAATCAGCCCCAGCATTTT
TRBD2,TRBJ2-7,TRBV7-2,once,CASSPRLAGDEQYF,TGTGCCAGCAGCCCTAGACTAGCGGGAGACGAGCAGTACTTC
TRBD2,TRBJ2-5,TRBV7-6,.,CASSHREEYGQETQYF,TGTGCCAGCAGCCACCGGGAGGAATATGGCCAAGAGACCCAGTACTTC
.,TRBJ2-7,TRBV5-1,.,CASSFMASSYEQYF,TGCGCCAGCAGCTTTATGGCTAGCAGCTACGAGCAGTACTTC
.,TRBJ2-1,TRBV7-2,.,CASSPPGVPSYNEQFF,TGTGCCAGCAGTCCACCAGGGGTCCCCTCCTACAATGAGCAGTTCTTC
TRBD1,TRBJ1-1,TRBV5-1,.,CASSFGDRDSAEAFF,TGCGCCAGCAGCTTTGGGGACCGGGACAGCGCTGAAGCTTTCTTT
TRBD1,TRBJ2-7,TRBV5-1,.,CASSPRDRGNLVGSYEQYF,TGCGCCAGCAGCCCCCGGGACAGGGGAAACCTGGTGGGCTCCTACGAGCAGTACTTC
.,TRBJ2-7,TRBV6-6,.,CASSYLSTNPGQYF,TGTGCCAGCAGTTACCTCTCAACGAACCCCGGGCAGTACTTC
.,TRBJ2-7,TRBV5-1,.,CASSFSSGSYEQYF,TGCGCCAGCAGCTTCTCCAGCGGCTCCTACGAGCAGTACTTC
TRBD2,TRBJ2-1,TRBV4-2,.,CASSQDPLAGTNEQFF,TGTGCCAGCAGCCAAGATCCACTAGCGGGTACCAATGAGCAGTTCTTC
.,TRBJ1-1,TRBV7-9,.,CASSLGQRNTEAFF,TGTGCCAGCAGCTTAGGACAGCGGAACACTGAAGCTTTCTTT
TRBD2,TRBJ2-1,TRBV7-2,.,CASSSRPGLGSYNEQFF,TGTGCCAGCAGCTCCAGACCGGGACTAGGCTCCTACAATGAGCAGTTCTTC
.,TRBJ2-7,TRBV6-1,.,CASSEASGSYEQYF,TGTGCCAGCAGTGAAGCTAGCGGATCCTACGAGCAGTACTTC
.,TRBJ1-4,TRBV28,.,CASSILGSGEKLFF,TGTGCCAGCAGTATCTTGGGGTCGGGGGAAAAACTGTTTTTT
.,TRBJ2-1,TRBV29-1,.,CSVEDLGRTRTEQFF,TGCAGCGTTGAAGATCTTGGGAGGACTCGAACTGAGCAGTTCTTC
.,TRBJ1-5,TRBV6-6,.,CASRPQGFSNQPQHF,TGTGCCAGCAGACCACAGGGATTTAGCAATCAGCCCCAGCATTTT
TRBD2,TRBJ2-5,TRBV5-6,.,CASSLVGSGRKETQYF,TGTGCCAGCAGCTTGGTTGGGAGCGGGAGAAAAGAGACCCAGTACTTC
TRBD1,TRBJ2-1,TRBV19,.,CASSTTGGNEQFF,TGTGCCAGTAGCACCACAGGGGGCAATGAGCAGTTCTTC
TRBD1,TRBJ2-7,TRBV5-1,.,CASSTGQGSVGSYEQYF,TGCGCCAGCAGTACTGGACAGGGCAGTGTGGGCTCCTACGAGCAGTACTTC
TRBD1,TRBJ2-2,TRBV5-1,.,CASSLARGSGELFF,TGCGCCAGCAGCTTAGCCAGGGGGTCCGGGGAGCTGTTTTTT
TRBD2,TRBJ2-7,TRBV19,.,CASSSRTSGSTYEQYF,TGTGCCAGTAGTTCCCGGACTAGCGGGAGCACCTACGAGCAGTACTTC
.,TRBJ2-7,TRBV15,.,CATSRGAGQGYEQYF,TGTGCCACCAGCAGAGGGGCAGGGCAAGGCTACGAGCAGTACTTC
TRBD1,TRBJ1-3,TRBV5-4,few,CASSSTGIANTIYF,TGTGCCAGCAGCTCGACAGGGATCGCAAACACCATATATTTT
.,TRBJ2-1,TRBV6-5,.,CASRWGESYNEQFF,TGTGCCAGCAGGTGGGGGGAATCCTACAATGAGCAGTTCTTC
TRBD1,TRBJ2-7,TRBV28,few,CASSRLTGEGEQYF,TGTGCCAGCAGTCGCTTGACAGGGGAAGGCGAGCAGTACTTC
TRBD2,TRBJ2-3,TRBV15,.,CATSRDTSGSTDTQYF,TGTGCCACCAGCAGAGACACTAGCGGAAGCACAGATACGCAGTATTTT
.,TRBJ1-5,TRBV6-5,.,CASSGAGRNQPQHF,TGTGCCAGCAGTGGCGCAGGGCGCAATCAGCCCCAGCATTTT
.,TRBJ1-2,TRBV27,few,CASSPYREGGYTF,TGTGCCAGCAGCCCCTACAGGGAAGGGGGCTACACCTTC
.,TRBJ2-1,TRBV29-1,.,CSVPRRNEQFF,TGCAGCGTTCCCCGGCGGAATGAGCAGTTCTTC
TRBD1,TRBJ2-3,TRBV2,.,CASSAGTGNTDTQYF,TGTGCCAGCAGTGCCGGGACAGGGAACACAGATACGCAGTATTTT
.,TRBJ1-1,TRBV7-2,.,CASSLASRGTEAFF,TGTGCCAGCAGCTTAGCATCTCGGGGCACTGAAGCTTTCTTT
.,TRBJ2-5,TRBV11-2,.,CASSLDPMRQETQYF,TGTGCCAGCAGCTTAGATCCAATGAGGCAAGAGACCCAGTACTTC
.,TRBJ1-1,TRBV5-5,once,CASSLDWRERTEAFF,TGTGCCAGCAGCTTGGATTGGAGGGAAAGAACTGAAGCTTTCTTT